This T cell receptor beta chain was identified in a study of blood T cell repertoires in COVID-19. Overall study: Whether acute or convalescent, the COVID-19 samples came from the United States, Italy and Spain. The cDNA or gDNA used as material had been derived from T cells, B-cell-depleted T cells, or PBMCs.

Germline V gene lookup returns CDR1 SEHNR and CDR2 FQNEAQ (reference sequence). The CDR3 totals 15 residues. Trimming took 1 base from V and 9 from J; bases not matched to a gene: 7. Some clones are missing from TCRdb's copy, which holds only in-frame ones; the method was immunoSEQ multiplex PCR. This table has fewer than 300,000 clones, approximately 87% appearing once. Sequencing was done on a sample of peripheral blood. The genes are TRBV7-9 and TRBJ2-2; 8 bases match TRBD2. The receptor was isolated from a woman aged 45-59 years with acute or convalescent COVID-19. CDR3 DNA: TGTGCCAGCAGCTTAGTGGGCGGGAGGACCCGGGAGCTGTTTTTT. Translating gives CASSLVGGRTRELFF.